In its sample, the clone carrying this T cell receptor (beta chain) was seen once. TCRdb's table, derived via immunoSEQ multiplex PCR, lists solely in-frame clones and lacks some. The top ten clones hold approximately 4.5% of a sample with some 64,000 clones, 60% to 80% of them seen once. The data originate from a study of radiotherapy plus CTLA-4 blockade in lung cancer. Study context: Disease control was achieved by about 29% of patients, and objective responses by about 17%.

V lost 10 bases and J lost 0, with 18 bases in between. Germline V gene lookup returns CDR1 ENHRY and CDR2 SYGVKD. The CDR3 covers 15 residues. CTLA-4 blockade using ipilimumab, together with focal radiation, was received by patients with chemo-refractory metastatic non-small-cell lung cancer. Sequencing was performed on peripheral blood, taken from a patient treated with radiotherapy plus ipilimumab. The chain joins TRBV10-3 to TRBJ1-2; D remains unclear. The clonotype was recovered from a human donor with non-small cell lung cancer who had a complete response to radiotherapy plus ipilimumab. In nucleotides, the CDR3 is TGTGCCACTGGGGAAAGTTTCTTACCTAACTATGGCTACACCTTC. Protein product: CATGESFLPNYGYTF.